The 3 T cell receptor beta chains presented below share a single source sample, sequenced in a study of T cell repertoires in cytomegalovirus infection. Their antigens are not known. TCRdb used MiXCR to reprocess the reads, holding one entry per CDR3 protein. The sample has some 500,000 distinct CDR3 sequences, about 33% seen once; the top ten hold 17%. The sample in question was cultured PBMCs, obtained from culture after CMV antigen stimulation. The origin of the receptors is a human donor in good health (CMV status not recorded). Some clones in this sample may be carry-over from other donors' samples.

This clonotype was counted a few times. The V call is TRBV28, the J call TRBJ1-2, with D maybe TRBD1 (5 bases). Per germline, CDR1 MDHEN and CDR2 SYDVKM. V shed 5 bases and J shed 6 bases, with 19 bases lying between them. The CDR3 is 15 residues long. The CDR3 DNA is TGTGCCAGCAGTCCCGACGTCGTCGGGGGGAATGGCTACACCTTC. It is translated as CASSPDVVGGNGYTF.

This clonotype was detected only a few times. V gene TRBV6-2 or TRBV6-3 combines with J gene TRBJ2-1; 12 positions match TRBD2. There are 16 residues in the CDR3. V was pared by 6 bases and J by 1 base, with 4 bases of the junction left unmatched. Germline lookup yields CDR1 MNHEY and CDR2 SVGEGT. The CDR3 spells CASRGTSGLSYNEQFF. The CDR3, as DNA: TGTGCCAGCAGGGGGACTAGCGGGCTTTCCTACAATGAGCAGTTCTTC.

This clonotype was observed a few times. V usage is TRBV20-1 and J usage is TRBJ2-1; D remains unclear. V dropped 1 base and J dropped 0 bases, with 13 bases sitting between them. Per the germline V gene, CDR1 is DFQATT and CDR2 is SNEGSKA (reference sequence). The CDR3 extends over 16 amino acids. In DNA form, the CDR3 reads TGCAGTGCTAGAGGGGCGCCGCGCCTCTCCTACAATGAGCAGTTCTTC. Its protein product is CSARGAPRLSYNEQFF.